A single sample is the source of the 2 T cell receptor beta chains below, sequenced in a study of PD-1 blockade in mismatch repair-deficient tumors. Repertoires were generated with immunoSEQ multiplex PCR, while TCRdb's copy carries only in-frame clones and drops some. The sample has under 85,000 clones; around 80% are singletons. The material was peripheral blood, obtained 2 weeks after starting pembrolizumab. These receptors were collected from an adult with mismatch repair-deficient cancer.

The rearrangement uses TRBV11-2 and TRBJ2-2; 8 bases map to TRBD2. The trim removed 1 base at V and 5 bases at J, leaving 6 bases unmatched. This CDR3 comprises 16 residues. Germline loops: CDR1 SGHAT, CDR2 FQNNGV. This CDR3 is CASSLGGAGATGELFF. The CDR3, as DNA: TGTGCCAGCAGCTTAGGGGGAGCGGGAGCTACCGGGGAGCTGTTTTTT.

This chain connects TRBV18 to TRBJ1-2, with 8 bases lining up with TRBD1. The trim removed 3 bases at V and 9 bases at J, leaving 12 bases unmatched. The CDR3 totals 15 residues. Germline CDR1 reads KGHSH; CDR2 reads LQKENI. The CDR3 sequence: CASSPGQTDRDRYTF. Here the CDR3 DNA reads TGTGCCAGCTCACCCGGACAAACGGACAGGGATCGCTACACCTTC. The variable domain in full, with the rest retrieved from reference TRBV18 and TRBJ1-2, is NAGVMQNPRHLVRRRGQEARLRCSPMKGHSHVYWYRQLPEEGLKFMVYLQKENIIDESGMPKERFSAEFPKEGPSILRIQQVVRGDSAAYFCASSPGQTDRDRYTFGSGTRLTVV.